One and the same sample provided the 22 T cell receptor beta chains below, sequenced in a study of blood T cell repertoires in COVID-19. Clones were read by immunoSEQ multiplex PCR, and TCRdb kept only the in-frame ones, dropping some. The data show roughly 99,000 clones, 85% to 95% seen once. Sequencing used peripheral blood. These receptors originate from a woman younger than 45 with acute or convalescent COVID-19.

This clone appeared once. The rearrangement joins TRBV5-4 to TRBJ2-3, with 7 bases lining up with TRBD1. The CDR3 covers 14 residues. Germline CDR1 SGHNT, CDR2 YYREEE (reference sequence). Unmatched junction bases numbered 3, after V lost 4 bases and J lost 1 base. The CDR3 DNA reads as TGTGCCAGCAGCCGTGGACAGGGCACAGATACGCAGTATTTT. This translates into CASSRGQGTDTQYF.

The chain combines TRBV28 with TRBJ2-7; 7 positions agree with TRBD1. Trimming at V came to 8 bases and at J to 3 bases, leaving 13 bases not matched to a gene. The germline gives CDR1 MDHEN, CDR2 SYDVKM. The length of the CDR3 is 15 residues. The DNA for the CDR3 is TGTGCCAGCGCCCGAGGGGGCTCTACTCGCTACGAGCAGTACTTC. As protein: CASARGGSTRYEQYF.

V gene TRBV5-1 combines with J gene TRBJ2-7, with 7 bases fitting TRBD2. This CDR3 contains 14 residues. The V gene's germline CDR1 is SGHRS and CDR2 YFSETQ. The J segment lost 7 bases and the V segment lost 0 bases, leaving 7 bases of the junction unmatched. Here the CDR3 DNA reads TGCGCCAGCAGCTTGGGACTAGCAGTGGGGGAGCAGTACTTC. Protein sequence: CASSLGLAVGEQYF.

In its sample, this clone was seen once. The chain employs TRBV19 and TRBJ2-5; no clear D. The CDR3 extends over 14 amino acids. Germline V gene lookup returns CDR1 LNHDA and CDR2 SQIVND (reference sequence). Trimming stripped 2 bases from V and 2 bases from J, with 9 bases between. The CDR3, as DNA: TGTGCCAGTAGTATAATTGGGCTTCAAGAGACCCAGTACTTC. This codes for CASSIIGLQETQYF.

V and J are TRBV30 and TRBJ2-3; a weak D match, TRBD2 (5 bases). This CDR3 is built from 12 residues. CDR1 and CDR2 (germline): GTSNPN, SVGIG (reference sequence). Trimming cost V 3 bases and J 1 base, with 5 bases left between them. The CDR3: CAWRRGTDTQYF. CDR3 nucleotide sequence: TGTGCCTGGAGGAGGGGCACAGATACGCAGTATTTT.

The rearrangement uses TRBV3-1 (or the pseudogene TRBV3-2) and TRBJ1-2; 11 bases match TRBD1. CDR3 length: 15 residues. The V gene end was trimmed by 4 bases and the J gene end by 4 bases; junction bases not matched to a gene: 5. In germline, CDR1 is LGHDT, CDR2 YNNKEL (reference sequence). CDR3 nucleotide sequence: TGTGCCAGCAGCCCAGGGACAGGGGGGGTCTATGGCTACACCTTC. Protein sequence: CASSPGTGGVYGYTF.

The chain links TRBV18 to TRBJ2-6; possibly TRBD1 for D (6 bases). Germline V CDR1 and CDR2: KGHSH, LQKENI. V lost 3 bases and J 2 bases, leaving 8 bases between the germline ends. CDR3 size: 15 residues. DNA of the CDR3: TGTGCCAGCTCACCGACAGGAGCTGGGGCCAACGTCCTGACTTTC. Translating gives CASSPTGAGANVLTF.

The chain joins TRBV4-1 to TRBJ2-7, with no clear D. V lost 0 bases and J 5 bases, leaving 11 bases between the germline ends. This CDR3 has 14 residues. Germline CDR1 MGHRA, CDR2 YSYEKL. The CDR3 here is CASSQDFMPDEQYF. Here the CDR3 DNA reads TGCGCCAGCAGCCAAGATTTCATGCCGGACGAGCAGTACTTC.

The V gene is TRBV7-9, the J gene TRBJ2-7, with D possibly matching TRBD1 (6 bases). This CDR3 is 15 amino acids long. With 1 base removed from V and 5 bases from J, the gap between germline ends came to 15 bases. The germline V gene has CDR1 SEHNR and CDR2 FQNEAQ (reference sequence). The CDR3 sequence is CASSLDRQGFNEQYF. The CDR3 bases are TGTGCCAGCAGCTTAGATCGCCAGGGGTTCAACGAGCAGTACTTC.

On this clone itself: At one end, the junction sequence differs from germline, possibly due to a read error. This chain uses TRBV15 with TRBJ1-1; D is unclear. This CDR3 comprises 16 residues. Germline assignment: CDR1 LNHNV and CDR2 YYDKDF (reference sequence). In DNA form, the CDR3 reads TGTGCCACCAGCAGAGATCGGTCGGGATCAAAGACTGGAGCTTTCTTT. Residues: CATSRDRSGSKTGAFF.

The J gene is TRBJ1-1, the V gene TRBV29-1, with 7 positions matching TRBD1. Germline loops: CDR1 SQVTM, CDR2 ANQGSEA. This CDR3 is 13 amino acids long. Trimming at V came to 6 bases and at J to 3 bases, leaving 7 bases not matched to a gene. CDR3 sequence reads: CSVPDQGDTEAFF. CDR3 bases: TGCAGCGTGCCGGATCAGGGGGACACTGAAGCTTTCTTT.

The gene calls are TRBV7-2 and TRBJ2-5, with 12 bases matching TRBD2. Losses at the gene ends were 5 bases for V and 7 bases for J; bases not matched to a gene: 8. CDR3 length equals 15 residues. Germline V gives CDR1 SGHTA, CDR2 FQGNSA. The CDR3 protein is CASSPPSGGGSTQYF. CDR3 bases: TGTGCCAGCAGCCCGCCTAGCGGGGGGGGGTCGACCCAGTACTTC.

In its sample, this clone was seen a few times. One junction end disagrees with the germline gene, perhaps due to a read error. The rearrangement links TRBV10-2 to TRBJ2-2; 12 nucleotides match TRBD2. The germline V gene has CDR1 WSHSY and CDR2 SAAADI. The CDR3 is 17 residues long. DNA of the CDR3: TGCGCCAGCAGTCTAGCGGGGGGGCGAATGAACGCCGGGGAGCTGTTTTTT. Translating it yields CASSLAGGRMNAGELFF.

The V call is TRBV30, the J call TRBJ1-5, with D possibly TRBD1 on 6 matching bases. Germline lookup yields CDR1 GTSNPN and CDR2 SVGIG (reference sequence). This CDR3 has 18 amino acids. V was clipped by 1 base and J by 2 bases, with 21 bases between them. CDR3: CAWSAPLVRKGGNQPQHF. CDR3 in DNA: TGTGCCTGGAGTGCCCCACTCGTTCGTAAGGGGGGCAATCAGCCCCAGCATTTT.

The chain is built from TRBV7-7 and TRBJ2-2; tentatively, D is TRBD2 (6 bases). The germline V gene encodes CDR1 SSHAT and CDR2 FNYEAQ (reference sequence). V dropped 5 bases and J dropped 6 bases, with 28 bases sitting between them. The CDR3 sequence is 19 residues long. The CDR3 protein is CASSPSPGQTWRGPGELFF. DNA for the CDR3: TGTGCCAGCAGCCCCAGTCCGGGGCAGACGTGGCGGGGCCCCGGGGAGCTGTTTTTT.

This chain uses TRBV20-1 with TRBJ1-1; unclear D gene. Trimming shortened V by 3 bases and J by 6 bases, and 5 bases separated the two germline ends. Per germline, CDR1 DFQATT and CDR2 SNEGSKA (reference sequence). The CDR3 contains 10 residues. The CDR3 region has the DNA TGCAGTGCTAGCTACGCTGAAGCTTTCTTT. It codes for CSASYAEAFF.

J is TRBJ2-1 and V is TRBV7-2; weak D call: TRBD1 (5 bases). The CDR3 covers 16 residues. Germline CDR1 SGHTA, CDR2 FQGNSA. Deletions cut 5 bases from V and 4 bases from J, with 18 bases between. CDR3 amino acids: CASSLRAVAKYNEQFF. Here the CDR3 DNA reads TGTGCCAGCAGCCTCAGGGCTGTAGCAAAATACAATGAGCAGTTCTTC. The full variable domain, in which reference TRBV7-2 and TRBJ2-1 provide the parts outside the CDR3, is GAGVSQSPSNKVTEKGKDVELRCDPISGHTALYWYRQSLGQGLEFLIYFQGNSAPDKSGLPSDRFSAERTGGSVSTLTIQRTQQEDSAVYLCASSLRAVAKYNEQFFGPGTRLTVL.

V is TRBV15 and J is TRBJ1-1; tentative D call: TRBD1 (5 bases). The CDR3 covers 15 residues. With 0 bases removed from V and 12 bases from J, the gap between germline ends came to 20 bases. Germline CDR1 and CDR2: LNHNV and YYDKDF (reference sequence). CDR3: CATSRDSSQGRRTFF. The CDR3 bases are TGTGCCACCAGCAGAGATTCGAGTCAGGGAAGAAGGACTTTCTTT.

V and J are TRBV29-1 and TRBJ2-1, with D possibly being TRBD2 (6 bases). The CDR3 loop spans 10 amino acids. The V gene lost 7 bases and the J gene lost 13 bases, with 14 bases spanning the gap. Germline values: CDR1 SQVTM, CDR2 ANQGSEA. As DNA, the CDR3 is TGCAGCGGTTCGGGGGTAGAACAGTTCTTC. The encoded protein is CSGSGVEQFF.

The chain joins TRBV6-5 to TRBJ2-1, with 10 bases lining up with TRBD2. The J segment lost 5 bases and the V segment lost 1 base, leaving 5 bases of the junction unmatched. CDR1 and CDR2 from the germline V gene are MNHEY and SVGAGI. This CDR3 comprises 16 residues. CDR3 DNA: TGTGCCAGCAGTTACTTCGGACTAGCGGAAGACAATGAGCAGTTCTTC. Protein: CASSYFGLAEDNEQFF.

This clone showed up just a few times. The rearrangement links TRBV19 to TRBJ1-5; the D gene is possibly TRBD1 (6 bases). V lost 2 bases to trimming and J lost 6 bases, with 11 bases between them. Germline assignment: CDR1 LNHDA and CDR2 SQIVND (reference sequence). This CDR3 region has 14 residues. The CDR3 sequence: CASSIWGRVQPQHF. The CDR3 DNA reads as TGTGCCAGTAGTATATGGGGGCGGGTTCAGCCCCAGCATTTT.

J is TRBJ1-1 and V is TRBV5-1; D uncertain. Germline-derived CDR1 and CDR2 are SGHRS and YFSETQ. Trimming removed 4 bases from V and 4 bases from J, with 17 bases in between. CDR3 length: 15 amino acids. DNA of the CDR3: TGCGCCAGCAGCCCCGATAGGGCGGGGAGCACTGAAGCTTTCTTT. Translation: CASSPDRAGSTEAFF. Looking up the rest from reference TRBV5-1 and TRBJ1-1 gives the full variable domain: KAGVTQTPRYLIKTRGQQVTLSCSPISGHRSVSWYQQTPGQGLQFLFEYFSETQRNKGNFPGRFSGRQFSNSRSEMNVSTLELGDSALYLCASSPDRAGSTEAFFGQGTRLTVV.